The 27 T cell receptor beta chains given below trace back to one sample, sequenced in a study of cytotoxic CD8 clonotypes in ibrutinib-treated CLL. TCRdb's table, derived via immunoSEQ multiplex PCR, lists solely in-frame clones and lacks some. The repertoire holds 270,000 or so clones, with approximately 79% as singletons. Here the sequenced sample was PBMCs, taken at disease progression, from a patient treated with ibrutinib. Receptors were obtained from a human donor with chronic lymphocytic leukemia.

The chain recombines TRBV9 with TRBJ2-7; the match to TRBD2 covers 11 bases. This CDR3 contains 16 residues. CDR1 and CDR2 (germline): SGDLS, YYNGEE. V shed 4 bases, J shed 3 bases, and the junction held 9 bases outside the gene matches. CDR3 protein: CASSPRLAGPYYEQYF. The CDR3 DNA follows: TGTGCCAGCAGCCCGAGACTAGCGGGACCATACTACGAGCAGTACTTC.

This clone was found a few times. The CDR3 reads CASSLTVTGELFF. In DNA form, the CDR3 reads TGCGCCAGCAGCTTAACAGTCACCGGGGAGCTGTTTTTT. V usage is TRBV5-1 and J usage is TRBJ2-2; D gene unclear. CDR3 length: 13 amino acids. CDR1 and CDR2 (germline): SGHRS, YFSETQ. The V gene lost 2 bases and the J gene lost 4 bases, with 6 bases spanning the gap.

The chain joins TRBV6-5 to TRBJ1-1; D gene ambiguous. Germline CDR1 is MNHEY and CDR2 is SVGAGI. CDR3 length: 11 residues. Trimming left V 4 bases short and J 8 bases short, with 8 bases between. The CDR3 DNA is TGTGCCAGCAGTTCTCCCATAGAAGCTTTCTTT. It is translated as CASSSPIEAFF.

V is TRBV27 and J is TRBJ2-7; TRBD2 matches at 9 bases. This CDR3 has 14 amino acids. CDR1 is MNHEY and CDR2 is SMNVEV in the germline V gene (reference sequence). Trimming cost V 6 bases and J 2 bases; bases outside gene matches: 5. The CDR3 DNA is TGTGCCAGCAGCCGACTAGCGGAAACCTACGAGCAGTACTTC. Amino acid sequence: CASSRLAETYEQYF.

The chain combines TRBV27 with TRBJ1-2; D may be TRBD1 (5 bases). V gave up 5 bases and J gave up 6 bases, with 25 bases separating them. Germline assignment: CDR1 MNHEY and CDR2 SMNVEV (reference sequence). The CDR3 loop spans 17 amino acids. The CDR3 region has the DNA TGTGCCAGCAGTGGGAGACACCCCCTGCGCGGGGGGGATGGCTACACCTTC. This sequence encodes CASSGRHPLRGGDGYTF.

This clone was counted only a few times. The chain is built from TRBV9 and TRBJ1-3, with unresolved D. Per the germline V gene, CDR1 is SGDLS and CDR2 is YYNGEE. The germline V and J ends were trimmed by 4 bases and 4 bases, with 3 bases remaining between them. This CDR3 is 11 amino acids long. The CDR3 sequence: CASSTGNTIYF. CDR3 DNA sequence: TGTGCCAGCAGCACAGGAAACACCATATATTTT.

The chain has TRBV18 and TRBJ1-2, with TRBD1 matching 10 bases. With 1 base clipped from V and 4 bases from J, the junction kept 9 bases outside the gene matches. Germline lookup yields CDR1 KGHSH and CDR2 LQKENI. The CDR3 consists of 17 residues. CDR3 region: CASSPREDRGRAYGYTF. CDR3 DNA: TGTGCCAGCTCACCACGTGAAGACAGGGGGCGCGCCTATGGCTACACCTTC.

V gene TRBV27 combines with J gene TRBJ2-7, with 8 bases fitting TRBD1. V was clipped by 2 bases and J by 6 bases; unmatched bases: 9. CDR1 and CDR2 from the germline V gene are MNHEY and SMNVEV (reference sequence). CDR3 length equals 15 residues. The CDR3 DNA is TGTGCCAGCAGTTTACTTTCGGACAGGGTCCTCGAGCAGTACTTC. This sequence encodes CASSLLSDRVLEQYF.

The genes are TRBV7-3 and TRBJ1-6; TRBD1 agrees at 7 bases. Germline trimming cut 8 bases from V and 4 bases from J; bases unmatched to any gene: 2. Germline lookup yields CDR1 SGHTA and CDR2 FQGTGA. This CDR3 has 13 residues. The CDR3 region is CASGQAYNSPLHF. As DNA, the CDR3 is TGTGCCAGCGGACAGGCTTATAATTCACCCCTCCACTTT.

Only one count was recorded for this clone. The chain joins TRBV9 to TRBJ2-1; maybe TRBD1 (6 bases). The germline CDR1 and CDR2 sequences are SGDLS and YYNGEE. Trimming took 3 bases from V and 10 from J, leaving 8 bases between them. The CDR3 runs to 11 residues. The CDR3 loop reads CASSAGTEQFF. CDR3 DNA sequence: TGTGCCAGCAGCGCCGGGACAGAGCAGTTCTTC.

This clone was observed a handful of times. CDR3: CASSALQGGLFSYEQYF. CDR3 bases: TGTGCCAGCAGTGCTCTACAGGGTGGGCTTTTCTCCTACGAGCAGTACTTC. The chain joins TRBV7-9 to TRBJ2-7, with D possibly matching TRBD1 (6 bases). V gave up 6 bases and J gave up 0 bases, with 21 bases separating them. Germline values: CDR1 SEHNR, CDR2 FQNEAQ (reference sequence). This CDR3 is 17 amino acids long.

This clone was recorded once. The gene calls are TRBV2 and TRBJ2-7; possible D gene TRBD1, 5 bases. Germline CDR1 reads SNHLY; CDR2 reads FYNNEI. With 7 bases removed from V and 6 bases from J, the gap between germline ends came to 22 bases. The CDR3 has 15 amino acids. Here the CDR3 reads CASTGGSDARGEQYF. The CDR3 bases are TGTGCCAGCACCGGTGGGTCGGATGCAAGGGGCGAGCAGTACTTC.

This clone was seen ten or more times. The J gene is TRBJ1-4, the V gene TRBV10-3, with no clear D. V was clipped by 7 bases and J by 8 bases, with 14 bases between them. Per the germline V gene, CDR1 is ENHRY and CDR2 is SYGVKD. The CDR3 has 13 amino acids. CDR3 region: CAIKGGGYEKLFF. The CDR3 DNA sequence: TGTGCCATCAAGGGAGGAGGGTACGAAAAACTGTTTTTT.

The chain uses TRBV6-5 and TRBJ2-4; D may be TRBD1 (5 bases). The CDR3 has 15 amino acids. Germline V CDR1 and CDR2: MNHEY, SVGAGI. The V end was cut by 8 bases, the J end by 1 base, with 15 bases between. For the CDR3, the DNA is TGTGCCAGCGGACGTGTTGGGGCGGCCAAAAACATTCAGTACTTC. Translation: CASGRVGAAKNIQYF.

This rearrangement joins TRBV18 to TRBJ2-2; D call uncertain. Germline CDR1 and CDR2: KGHSH and LQKENI. Between the trimmed V and J ends, which lost 2 bases and 0 bases, there was a span of 7 bases. This CDR3 is 15 amino acids long. DNA for the CDR3: TGTGCCAGCTCACCATCCGGCACGAACACCGGGGAGCTGTTTTTT. This sequence encodes CASSPSGTNTGELFF.

V and J are TRBV5-4 and TRBJ1-3; D is uncertain. CDR3 length: 15 amino acids. Germline V gene data show CDR1 as SGHNT and CDR2 as YYREEE (reference sequence). The germline V and J ends were trimmed by 3 bases and 0 bases, with 10 bases remaining between them. The CDR3, as DNA: TGTGCCAGCAGCTCAGACCTCAGCTCTGGAAACACCATATATTTT. It encodes CASSSDLSSGNTIYF.

This clone was recorded only once. The chain employs TRBV5-1 and TRBJ1-3; 8 bases map to TRBD1. Trimming cost V 1 base and J 0 bases; bases outside gene matches: 6. The germline V gene encodes CDR1 SGHRS and CDR2 YFSETQ. This CDR3 contains 17 residues. CDR3 in DNA: TGCGCCAGCAGCTTGCGGACAGGGACCGTCTCTGGAAACACCATATATTTT. It translates to CASSLRTGTVSGNTIYF.

The chain couples TRBV7-9 to TRBJ2-3, with 8 positions matching TRBD2. V lost 4 bases to trimming and J lost 1 base; unmatched junction nucleotides: 10. This CDR3 is 17 amino acids long. Germline V CDR1 and CDR2: SEHNR, FQNEAQ (reference sequence). The CDR3 loop is CASSSELRSGGTDTQYF. CDR3 nucleotides: TGTGCCAGCAGCTCCGAATTGCGTAGCGGGGGCACAGATACGCAGTATTTT. Full variable domain (missing parts from reference TRBV7-9 and TRBJ2-3): DTGVSQNPRHKITKRGQNVTFRCDPISEHNRLYWYRQTLGQGPEFLTYFQNEAQLEKSRLLSDRFSAERPKGSFSTLEIQRTEQGDSAMYLCASSSELRSGGTDTQYFGPGTRLTVL.

The chain couples TRBV28 to TRBJ2-7, with a possible D match to TRBD1 (7 bases). Germline V CDR1 and CDR2: MDHEN, SYDVKM. This CDR3 contains 12 residues. Deletions cut 7 bases from V and 7 bases from J, with 14 bases between. CDR3 residues: CASTPGGIEQYF. CDR3 sequence (DNA): TGTGCCAGCACCCCAGGGGGGATAGAGCAGTACTTC.

This clone was counted once. The J gene is TRBJ2-3, the V gene TRBV11-2; 10 bases line up with TRBD2. The germline gives CDR1 SGHAT, CDR2 FQNNGV. With 6 bases clipped from V and 3 bases from J, the junction kept 3 bases outside the gene matches. This CDR3 is built from 14 residues. The CDR3 DNA reads TGTGCCAGCAGGCATAGCGGGGGGACAGATACGCAGTATTTT. Translation gives CASRHSGGTDTQYF.

This rearrangement joins TRBV14 to TRBJ2-5, with 7 bases fitting TRBD1. Germline CDR1 reads SGHDN; CDR2 reads FVKESK. The V segment lost 4 bases and the J segment 1 base; nucleotides outside the gene matches: 3. The CDR3 is made up of 14 amino acids. The CDR3 spells CASSRTGFQETQYF. The DNA of the CDR3 is TGTGCCAGCAGCCGGACAGGATTCCAAGAGACCCAGTACTTC.

CDR3 sequence (DNA): TGTGCCAGCAGCTTTAGGTTTAGCTCCTACGAGCAGTACTTC. Protein: CASSFRFSSYEQYF. The V gene is TRBV11-2, the J gene TRBJ2-7; D unresolved. V lost 3 bases to trimming and J lost 0 bases, with 9 bases between them. The CDR3 extends over 14 amino acids. The germline V gene encodes CDR1 SGHAT and CDR2 FQNNGV.

The rearrangement links TRBV7-2 to TRBJ1-2, with D tentatively TRBD1 (5 bases). Germline lookup yields CDR1 SGHTA and CDR2 FQGNSA. This CDR3 comprises 14 residues. Between the trimmed V and J ends, which lost 0 bases and 8 bases, there was a span of 13 bases. DNA of the CDR3: TGTGCCAGCAGCTTAGCCGGGACCAGGCCCGGCTACACCTTC. Its protein is CASSLAGTRPGYTF.

This chain connects TRBV28 to TRBJ1-2; possibly TRBD1 for D (6 bases). CDR1 is MDHEN and CDR2 is SYDVKM in the germline V gene. The CDR3 length is 15 residues. Trimming removed 3 bases from V and 4 bases from J, with 15 bases in between. CDR3 in amino acids: CASSFGGGRSYGYTF. CDR3 DNA: TGTGCCAGCAGTTTTGGAGGGGGTAGAAGCTATGGCTACACCTTC.

This chain links TRBV29-1 with TRBJ2-7, with TRBD1 matching 10 bases. This CDR3 contains 14 residues. J lost 2 bases, V lost 3 bases, and 4 bases had no gene match. The germline CDR1 and CDR2 sequences are SQVTM and ANQGSEA. The chain's CDR3 is CSVEGQGPAYEQYF. The CDR3 DNA reads TGCAGCGTTGAGGGACAGGGGCCCGCCTACGAGCAGTACTTC.

The table lists this clone with a few counts. V usage is TRBV4-2 and J usage is TRBJ2-7; unclear D gene. The CDR3 runs to 15 residues. Germline CDR1 is LGHNA and CDR2 is YNFKEQ. Deletions cut 1 base from V and 5 bases from J, with 15 bases between. The CDR3 nucleotides are TGTGCCAGCAGCCAAGCTCGACTTGGAGTCGACGAGCAGTACTTC. Translating it yields CASSQARLGVDEQYF.

The chain joins TRBV12-5 to TRBJ1-4; tentative D call: TRBD1 (5 bases). CDR1 LGHNT and CDR2 FRNRAP come from the germline V gene. The ends were cut back, 6 bases at V and 4 bases at J, with 12 bases in the middle. The CDR3 is 14 residues long. Written as DNA, the CDR3 is TGTGCTAGTGGCCCCGGGGGGAATAATGAAAAACTGTTTTTT. This encodes CASGPGGNNEKLFF.